Below are 27 T cell receptor beta chains sequenced from a single sample in a study of blood T cell repertoires in COVID-19 (dated by TCRdb to between 2020 and 2021). The library was produced with the immunoSEQ multiplex PCR assay. The clones in this table, taken by TCRdb from immuneACCESS, are in-frame only. Not every clone is retained; where verified, under half of the shortfall comes from an unresolved V gene, and the cause of the rest is unknown. For this sample there are 350,000 or so clones; 88% appear just once. Just over 1% of the sample is in the top ten clones. The sample comprised PBMCs or T cells enriched from blood (not recorded which). These receptors were collected from a woman in her 30s who had been exposed to COVID-19.

The chain employs TRBV5-6 and TRBJ2-3, with D hard to call. There are 13 residues in the CDR3. Germline V gives CDR1 SGHDT, CDR2 YYEEEE. The V end lost 1 base, the J end lost 2 bases, and 5 bases lay between the germline ends. CDR3 sequence: CASSLSTTDTQYF. DNA for the CDR3: TGTGCCAGCAGCTTGAGCACCACAGATACGCAGTATTTT.

The chain recombines TRBV15 with TRBJ2-5; TRBD1 aligns across 10 bases. The ends lost 4 bases at V and 4 bases at J; junction bases unmatched: 9. Germline lookup yields CDR1 LNHNV and CDR2 YYDKDF (reference sequence). This CDR3 is built from 16 residues. CDR3 loop: CATSTKDRGPPETQYF. The CDR3 DNA is TGTGCCACCAGCACAAAAGACAGGGGGCCCCCAGAGACCCAGTACTTC. The entire variable domain, with the rest obtained from reference TRBV15 and TRBJ2-5, is as follows: DAMVIQNPRYQVTQFGKPVTLSCSQTLNHNVMYWYQQKSSQAPKLLFHYYDKDFNNEADTPDNFQSRRPNTSFCFLDIRSPGLGDTAMYLCATSTKDRGPPETQYFGPGTRLLVL.

The chain couples TRBV18 to TRBJ1-6; TRBD1 matches at 8 bases. Trimming took 2 bases from V and 6 from J; bases not matched to a gene: 3. This CDR3 has 15 amino acids. Per the germline V gene, CDR1 is KGHSH and CDR2 is LQKENI. The CDR3 region has the DNA TGTGCCAGCTCACCAAGCACAGGGGGTAATTCACCCCTCCACTTT. It translates to CASSPSTGGNSPLHF.

This clone was counted only a few times. The rearrangement joins TRBV7-9 to TRBJ1-5; unclear D gene. Germline V lookup: CDR1 SEHNR, CDR2 FQNEAQ (reference sequence). CDR3 length equals 13 residues. The V and J ends lost 5 bases and 4 bases respectively, with 9 bases between them. CDR3 in DNA: TGTGCCAGCAGCCCTAGTGGGAATCAGCCCCAGCATTTT. This codes for CASSPSGNQPQHF.

The chain has TRBV3-1 (or the pseudogene TRBV3-2) and TRBJ2-2, with D maybe TRBD2 (5 bases). From germline, CDR1 is LGHDT and CDR2 YNNKEL (reference sequence). The CDR3 covers 15 residues. V lost 0 bases and J 5 bases, leaving 10 bases between the germline ends. The CDR3 DNA is TGTGCCAGCAGCCAAGACCCTAGCCCGACCGGGGAGCTGTTTTTT. Its protein is CASSQDPSPTGELFF.

The chain is built from TRBV7-2 and TRBJ1-5, with 8 bases fitting TRBD1. There are 15 residues in the CDR3. V was pared by 6 bases and J by 2 bases, with 6 bases of the junction left unmatched. The germline CDR1 and CDR2 sequences are SGHTA and FQGNSA. The CDR3 coding sequence is TGTGCCAGCAGAGAGGACAGGGCCCGCAATCAGCCCCAGCATTTT. Its translation: CASREDRARNQPQHF. Full variable domain (rest looked up from reference TRBV7-2 and TRBJ1-5): GAGVSQSPSNKVTEKGKDVELRCDPISGHTALYWYRQSLGQGLEFLIYFQGNSAPDKSGLPSDRFSAERTGGSVSTLTIQRTQQEDSAVYLCASREDRARNQPQHFGDGTRLSIL.

The chain employs TRBV3-1 (or the pseudogene TRBV3-2) and TRBJ2-2; 10 nucleotides agree with TRBD2. The CDR3 has 16 amino acids. The trim removed 1 base at V and 4 bases at J, leaving 3 bases unmatched. Germline V gives CDR1 LGHDT, CDR2 YNNKEL (reference sequence). The DNA for the CDR3 is TGTGCCAGCAGCCAAGCAGCGGGAGGGATCACCGGGGAGCTGTTTTTT. Translating gives CASSQAAGGITGELFF.

The chain joins TRBV15 to TRBJ2-1; D might be TRBD2 (6 bases). Germline lookup yields CDR1 LNHNV and CDR2 YYDKDF (reference sequence). Trimming removed 1 base at V and 4 bases at J, with 11 bases between. This CDR3 contains 15 residues. The CDR3 region is CATSRGGLTYNEQFF. The CDR3 DNA is TGTGCCACCAGCAGAGGGGGACTGACGTACAATGAGCAGTTCTTC. The full variable domain, its missing parts supplied by reference TRBV15 and TRBJ2-1, is DAMVIQNPRYQVTQFGKPVTLSCSQTLNHNVMYWYQQKSSQAPKLLFHYYDKDFNNEADTPDNFQSRRPNTSFCFLDIRSPGLGDTAMYLCATSRGGLTYNEQFFGPGTRLTVL.

This clone turned up a few times. The chain is built from TRBV19 and TRBJ2-7, with TRBD2 matching over 8 bases. This CDR3 comprises 12 residues. CDR1 is LNHDA, CDR2 SQIVND, per germline (reference sequence). V dropped 5 bases and J dropped 6; count of bases not matched to a gene: 3. This chain's CDR3 is CASSAGGGEQYF. The DNA for the CDR3 is TGTGCCAGTAGTGCGGGGGGTGGCGAGCAGTACTTC.

The rearrangement links TRBV18 to TRBJ1-1; the D gene is possibly TRBD1 (5 bases). Germline V gene sequence: CDR1 KGHSH, CDR2 LQKENI. The CDR3 length is 15 residues. V gave up 1 base and J gave up 5 bases, with 14 bases separating them. The chain's CDR3 is CASSPRRDSVTEAFF. Written as DNA, the CDR3 is TGTGCCAGCTCACCACGCCGCGACAGTGTAACTGAAGCTTTCTTT.

With respect to this clone: The sample carries other DNA sequences with the same CDR3. The chain employs TRBV11-2 and TRBJ2-7; TRBD2 aligns across 13 bases. The CDR3 consists of 15 residues. CDR1 SGHAT and CDR2 FQNNGV come from the germline V gene. The V gene end was trimmed by 5 bases and the J gene end by 4 bases; junction bases not matched to a gene: 5. The CDR3 DNA reads as TGTGCCAGCAGCCCCCGGACTAGCGGGAGTTACGAGCAGTACTTC. Translating it yields CASSPRTSGSYEQYF. Using reference TRBV11-2 and TRBJ2-7 for the parts outside the CDR3, the full variable domain is EAGVAQSPRYKIIEKRQSVAFWCNPISGHATLYWYQQILGQGPKLLIQFQNNGVVDDSQLPKDRFSAERLKGVDSTLKIQPAKLEDSAVYLCASSPRTSGSYEQYFGPGTRLTVT.

The CDR3 bases are TGTGCCTGGAGTGGGTTAGGACGGGACAGGGTGTTGAACACTGAAGCTTTCTTT. Translating it yields CAWSGLGRDRVLNTEAFF. The chain employs TRBV30 and TRBJ1-1; TRBD1 aligns across 9 bases. Germline CDR1 is GTSNPN and CDR2 is SVGIG (reference sequence). The CDR3 extends over 18 amino acids. J lost 0 bases, V lost 1 base, and 12 bases had no gene match. The full variable domain, its missing parts supplied by reference TRBV30 and TRBJ1-1, is SQTIHQWPATLVQPVGSPLSLECTVEGTSNPNLYWYRQAAGRGLQLLFYSVGIGQISSEVPQNLSASRPQDRQFILSSKKLLLSDSGFYLCAWSGLGRDRVLNTEAFFGQGTRLTVV.

This chain connects TRBV27 to TRBJ2-2; D uncertain. Germline values: CDR1 MNHEY, CDR2 SMNVEV (reference sequence). Trimming stripped 2 bases from V and 8 bases from J, with 12 bases between. This CDR3 spans 14 amino acids. The CDR3 region is CASSLSPLMGELFF. The CDR3 DNA reads TGTGCCAGCAGTTTAAGCCCACTGATGGGGGAGCTGTTTTTT.

V gene TRBV28 combines with J gene TRBJ2-7; 7 positions match TRBD1. Germline V gene data show CDR1 as MDHEN and CDR2 as SYDVKM. The CDR3 consists of 16 residues. V lost 5 bases and J lost 2; bases outside the gene matches: 12. CDR3: CASSTLGAGGAYEQYF. The DNA of the CDR3 is TGTGCCAGCAGTACCCTAGGCGCAGGGGGTGCCTACGAGCAGTACTTC.

This clone was recorded only once. V is TRBV7-3 and J is TRBJ1-2; TRBD1 matches 9 bases. Per germline, CDR1 SGHTA and CDR2 FQGTGA. This CDR3 contains 14 residues. V lost 5 bases and J lost 8; bases outside the gene matches: 9. The CDR3 region is CASSPSGTGKGYTF. The CDR3 DNA reads as TGTGCCAGCAGCCCATCCGGGACAGGGAAAGGCTACACCTTC.

This chain's CDR3 is CASSFRGRAGTEQYF. CDR3 coding DNA: TGTGCCAGCAGCTTCCGGGGGAGGGCCGGGACCGAGCAGTACTTC. J is TRBJ2-7 and V is TRBV5-5, with 7 bases aligning to TRBD2. This CDR3 contains 15 residues. Germline CDR1 is SGHKS and CDR2 is YYEKEE (reference sequence). Germline trimming cut 2 bases from V and 6 bases from J; bases unmatched to any gene: 11.

The DNA for the CDR3 is TGCAGCGTTGGGAACGCGGGGGACCAGCCCCAGCATTTT. Amino acids: CSVGNAGDQPQHF. V gene TRBV29-1 combines with J gene TRBJ1-5; D possibly corresponds to TRBD1 (5 bases). CDR3 length equals 13 residues. Trimming stripped 4 bases from V and 7 bases from J, with 14 bases between. Germline V gene data show CDR1 as SQVTM and CDR2 as ANQGSEA. Variable domain in full (rest from reference TRBV29-1 and TRBJ1-5): SAVISQKPSRDICQRGTSLTIQCQVDSQVTMMFWYRQQPGQSLTLIATANQGSEATYESGFVIDKFPISRPNLTFSTLTVSNMSPEDSSIYLCSVGNAGDQPQHFGDGTRLSIL.

The chain has TRBV18 and TRBJ2-3; D call uncertain. The CDR3 is made up of 13 amino acids. CDR1 KGHSH and CDR2 LQKENI come from the germline V gene. Trimming took 2 bases from V and 6 from J, leaving 9 bases between them. The CDR3 DNA follows: TGTGCCAGCTCACCATCTCTTCCGGATACGCAGTATTTT. Translating it yields CASSPSLPDTQYF.

The gene calls are TRBV15 and TRBJ1-2, with D possibly matching TRBD1 (5 bases). The CDR3 loop spans 13 amino acids. CDR1 and CDR2 from the germline V gene are LNHNV and YYDKDF (reference sequence). V was trimmed by 8 bases and J by 2 bases, leaving 12 bases between them. In DNA, the CDR3 is TGTGCCACCCATCCAGGGTCCAACTATGGCTACACCTTC. This gives the protein CATHPGSNYGYTF. The full variable domain, its missing parts supplied by reference TRBV15 and TRBJ1-2, is DAMVIQNPRYQVTQFGKPVTLSCSQTLNHNVMYWYQQKSSQAPKLLFHYYDKDFNNEADTPDNFQSRRPNTSFCFLDIRSPGLGDTAMYLCATHPGSNYGYTFGSGTRLTVV.

The chain uses TRBV19 and TRBJ1-2, with 10 bases that match TRBD1. This CDR3 is 17 amino acids long. Germline CDR1 LNHDA, CDR2 SQIVND (reference sequence). Trimming took 7 bases from V and 4 from J; bases not matched to a gene: 15. The CDR3 DNA sequence: TGTGCCAGTAATATGCGAGACAGGGGGCCTCGCGGCTATGGCTACACCTTC. This translates into CASNMRDRGPRGYGYTF. The whole variable domain, filled in from reference TRBV19 and TRBJ1-2, reads DGGITQSPKYLFRKEGQNVTLSCEQNLNHDAMYWYRQDPGQGLRLIYYSQIVNDFQKGDIAEGYSVSREKKESFPLTVTSAQKNPTAFYLCASNMRDRGPRGYGYTFGSGTRLTVV.

V usage is TRBV9 and J usage is TRBJ1-3, with D hard to call. Germline CDR1 SGDLS, CDR2 YYNGEE. Deletions cut 0 bases from V and 0 bases from J, with 13 bases between. The CDR3 runs 17 residues. The CDR3 here is CASSVGLGSGSGNTIYF. In nucleotides, the CDR3 is TGTGCCAGCAGCGTAGGGTTAGGCTCAGGCTCTGGAAACACCATATATTTT.

V is TRBV12-3 or TRBV12-4 and J is TRBJ1-1; no firm D call. Deletions cut 3 bases from V and 4 bases from J, with 9 bases between. CDR3 length equals 13 residues. The CDR3: CASSLSGPTEAFF. The CDR3 nucleotides read TGTGCCAGCAGTTTGAGCGGCCCCACTGAAGCTTTCTTT.

This rearrangement joins TRBV5-4 to TRBJ2-1; 10 bases map to TRBD2. V was pared by 9 bases and J by 9 bases, with 12 bases of the junction left unmatched. CDR1 is SGHNT, CDR2 YYREEE, per germline (reference sequence). This CDR3 region has 14 residues. In nucleotides, the CDR3 is TGTGCCATCAAGCCGGCTAGCGGGAGCGGTGAGCAGTTCTTC. This sequence encodes CAIKPASGSGEQFF.

This clone was detected only once. This chain connects TRBV28 to TRBJ2-1, with 9 bases lining up with TRBD1. The junction had 3 bases not matched to a gene; V was cut back by 1 base and J by 5 bases. This CDR3 spans 15 amino acids. CDR1 and CDR2 (germline): MDHEN, SYDVKM. The CDR3 nucleotides are TGTGCCAGCAGTTTATCGGGACAGGGTCACAATGAGCAGTTCTTC. The encoded protein is CASSLSGQGHNEQFF.

V is TRBV7-3 and J is TRBJ2-5, with a tentative D call TRBD1 (6 bases). Germline V gene data show CDR1 as SGHTA and CDR2 as FQGTGA. CDR3 size: 14 residues. V shed 4 bases and J shed 1 base, with 10 bases lying between them. CDR3 coding DNA: TGTGCCAGCAGCTCCTCCAGGGGCCAAGAGACCCAGTACTTC. It codes for CASSSSRGQETQYF.

V and J are TRBV11-2 and TRBJ2-3, with TRBD2 as a possible D gene (6 bases). Germline V gene data show CDR1 as SGHAT and CDR2 as FQNNGV. The CDR3 covers 17 residues. V lost 0 bases and J lost 0, with 13 bases in between. CDR3 in amino acids: CASSLDWGTHSTDTQYF. For the CDR3, the DNA is TGTGCCAGCAGCTTAGATTGGGGGACTCATAGCACAGATACGCAGTATTTT.

This sequence joins TRBV18 and TRBJ1-5, with 10 bases aligning to TRBD1. After removal of 5 bases from V and 6 bases from J, the junction contained 7 bases not matched to a gene. The germline V gene has CDR1 KGHSH and CDR2 LQKENI. The CDR3 covers 15 residues. CDR3 in amino acids: CASSGGQGMRQPQHF. In nucleotides, the CDR3 is TGTGCCAGCTCAGGGGGACAGGGGATGCGTCAGCCCCAGCATTTT.